A selection of T cell receptor beta chains follows, all from one sample in a study of control samples from healthy donors and cancer patients. Sequencing was performed with immunoSEQ multiplex PCR; in TCRdb, only in-frame clones are kept and a portion is missing. Of some 120,000 clones in the sample, approximately 89% were seen once. Sequencing was carried out using blood. The receptors were gathered from a man aged 55-75 years in good health. CDR3s include the opening cysteine and the closing phenylalanine or tryptophan. Each record gives: CDR3 protein, CDR3 DNA, clone size, J gene, V gene, D gene. The D gene is left open where the match is weak. Clone size is shown for a subset of rows, as once, few, many or a class of expanded clone.

CDR3 protein: CASSSAGNSPLHF
CDR3 DNA: TGTGCCAGCAGCTCTGCGGGGAATTCACCCCTCCACTTT
clone size: .
J gene: TRBJ1-6
V gene: TRBV7-3
D gene: .

CDR3 protein: CASRPFADRIEAFF
CDR3 DNA: TGTGCCAGCAGACCCTTCGCGGACAGGATTGAAGCTTTCTTT
clone size: .
J gene: TRBJ1-1
V gene: TRBV6-6
D gene: TRBD1

CDR3 protein: CASSPDPGRSSYNEQFF
CDR3 DNA: TGTGCCAGCAGCCCCGACCCCGGACGGAGCTCCTACAATGAGCAGTTCTTC
clone size: .
J gene: TRBJ2-1
V gene: TRBV7-9
D gene: .

CDR3 protein: CASRLGTGGLGQPQHF
CDR3 DNA: TGTGCCAGTAGACTAGGGACAGGGGGCTTAGGTCAGCCCCAGCATTTT
clone size: .
J gene: TRBJ1-5
V gene: TRBV19
D gene: TRBD1

CDR3 protein: CASSSWGGLLFF
CDR3 DNA: TGTGCCAGCAGCTCGTGGGGGGGATTGTTGTTTTTT
clone size: .
J gene: TRBJ1-4
V gene: TRBV5-6
D gene: .

CDR3 protein: CASSRQGVGEQYF
CDR3 DNA: TGTGCCAGTAGCCGGCAGGGGGTTGGCGAGCAGTACTTC
clone size: .
J gene: TRBJ2-7
V gene: TRBV19
D gene: TRBD1

CDR3 protein: CAWSTGVINQPQHF
CDR3 DNA: TGTGCCTGGAGTACGGGGGTTATCAATCAGCCCCAGCATTTT
clone size: .
J gene: TRBJ1-5
V gene: TRBV30
D gene: .

CDR3 protein: CAISKSGQENTEAFF
CDR3 DNA: TGTGCCATCAGTAAATCGGGACAAGAGAACACTGAAGCTTTCTTT
clone size: .
J gene: TRBJ1-1
V gene: TRBV10-3
D gene: .

CDR3 protein: CASSNLSGSSTDTQYF
CDR3 DNA: TGTGCCAGCAGCAATCTTAGCGGATCTAGCACAGATACGCAGTATTTT
clone size: .
J gene: TRBJ2-3
V gene: TRBV28
D gene: .

CDR3 protein: CASNLRQGAYEQYF
CDR3 DNA: TGTGCCAGCAATCTACGACAGGGGGCCTACGAGCAGTACTTC
clone size: .
J gene: TRBJ2-7
V gene: TRBV27
D gene: TRBD1

CDR3 protein: CASTDGPYEQYF
CDR3 DNA: TGTGCCAGCACCGACGGACCCTACGAGCAGTACTTC
clone size: .
J gene: TRBJ2-7
V gene: TRBV28
D gene: .

CDR3 protein: CASSPSGTDYTEAFF
CDR3 DNA: TGTGCCAGTAGCCCCTCCGGGACAGATTACACTGAAGCTTTCTTT
clone size: once
J gene: TRBJ1-1
V gene: TRBV19
D gene: TRBD1

CDR3 protein: CASSKQAQPYEQYF
CDR3 DNA: TGTGCCAGCAGTAAGCAGGCACAGCCCTACGAGCAGTACTTC
clone size: .
J gene: TRBJ2-7
V gene: TRBV9
D gene: .

CDR3 protein: CASKPDGPRKAFF
CDR3 DNA: TGTGCCAGCAAACCCGACGGCCCAAGGAAAGCTTTCTTT
clone size: .
J gene: TRBJ1-1
V gene: TRBV28
D gene: .

CDR3 protein: CASSWAGAPDTQYF
CDR3 DNA: TGCGCCAGCAGCTGGGCGGGGGCCCCAGATACGCAGTATTTT
clone size: once
J gene: TRBJ2-3
V gene: TRBV5-1
D gene: .

CDR3 protein: CASSVGTTGNTIYF
CDR3 DNA: TGTGCCAGCAGCGTTGGGACAACTGGAAACACCATATATTTT
clone size: .
J gene: TRBJ1-3
V gene: TRBV9
D gene: .